One and the same sample provided the 8 T cell receptor beta chains below, sequenced in a study of cytotoxic CD8 clonotypes in ibrutinib-treated CLL. Some clones are missing from TCRdb's copy, which holds only in-frame ones; the method was immunoSEQ multiplex PCR. This table has over 95,000 clones, under 70% appearing once. Sequenced here: PBMCs, sampled after 24 months of ibrutinib treatment. All receptors come from a human donor with chronic lymphocytic leukemia.

This clone was seen a few times. The rearrangement links TRBV5-1 to TRBJ1-1; D is unresolved. Trimming pared 4 bases from V and 4 bases from J, leaving 11 bases between. The CDR3 extends over 13 amino acids. CDR1 SGHRS and CDR2 YFSETQ come from the germline V gene. CDR3 nucleotide sequence: TGCGCCAGCAGCCGTGGGGTAAGCACTGAAGCTTTCTTT. Its translation: CASSRGVSTEAFF.

The gene calls are TRBV25-1 and TRBJ1-2; D unclear. This CDR3 comprises 11 residues. V gave up 8 bases and J gave up 4 bases, with 8 bases separating them. Germline V gives CDR1 MGHDK, CDR2 SYGVNS. The CDR3 spells CASSFGYGYTF. CDR3 in DNA: TGTGCCAGCTCTTTCGGCTATGGCTACACCTTC.

This sequence joins TRBV6-6 and TRBJ2-2, with 7 nucleotides matching TRBD1. This CDR3 region has 16 residues. CDR1 is MNHNY and CDR2 is SVGAGI in the germline V gene (reference sequence). The V segment lost 6 bases and the J segment 0 bases; nucleotides outside the gene matches: 7. The CDR3 DNA reads TGTGCCAGCAGAAACGACAGGGCCGCGAACACCGGGGAGCTGTTTTTT. Translated, it gives CASRNDRAANTGELFF.

The chain uses TRBV7-9 and TRBJ2-3; D unclear. Trimming took off 2 bases at V and 1 base at J, with 10 bases between the two ends. The CDR3 sequence is 15 residues long. Germline assignment: CDR1 SEHNR and CDR2 FQNEAQ (reference sequence). The CDR3 protein is CASSLFPRGTDTQYF. DNA of the CDR3: TGTGCCAGCAGCTTATTCCCCCGAGGCACAGATACGCAGTATTTT.

Only a few counts were recorded for this clone. CDR3 bases: TGTGCCAGCAGCAAAGGCGGGGGCCAGCCCCAGCATTTT. It encodes CASSKGGGQPQHF. This rearrangement joins TRBV7-9 to TRBJ1-5, with TRBD1 as a possible D gene (6 bases). CDR1 and CDR2 (germline): SEHNR, FQNEAQ (reference sequence). The V end lost 5 bases, the J end lost 7 bases, and 12 bases lay between the germline ends. This CDR3 comprises 13 residues.

This clone came up once. V and J are TRBV5-4 and TRBJ1-2; unclear D gene. Deletions cut 3 bases from V and 0 bases from J, with 9 bases between. Germline V gene data show CDR1 as SGHNT and CDR2 as YYREEE (reference sequence). The CDR3 contains 14 residues. CDR3 loop: CASSSLGANYGYTF. The CDR3 nucleotides read TGTGCCAGCAGCTCCCTCGGGGCTAACTATGGCTACACCTTC. The variable domain in full, completed from reference TRBV5-4 and TRBJ1-2, reads ETGVTQSPTHLIKTRGQQVTLRCSSQSGHNTVSWYQQALGQGPQFIFQYYREEENGRGNFPPRFSGLQFPNYSSELNVNALELDDSALYLCASSSLGANYGYTFGSGTRLTVV.

This clone was seen a few times. V is TRBV10-3 and J is TRBJ2-3; D is perhaps TRBD2 (7 bases). Deletions cut 5 bases from V and 1 base from J, with 13 bases between. This CDR3 is built from 15 residues. Per germline, CDR1 ENHRY and CDR2 SYGVKD. CDR3 residues: CAISYEGGGTDTQYF. The CDR3 bases are TGTGCCATCAGTTACGAGGGGGGGGGCACAGATACGCAGTATTTT.

The rearrangement uses TRBV10-3 and TRBJ2-3; D not certain. Trimming stripped 3 bases from V and 6 bases from J, with 13 bases between. Germline V gene lookup returns CDR1 ENHRY and CDR2 SYGVKD. The CDR3 loop spans 14 amino acids. The CDR3 coding sequence is TGTGCCATCAGTGACTATGGTGGGGTGGATACGCAGTATTTT. Translating it yields CAISDYGGVDTQYF.